What follows are 16 T cell receptor beta chains derived from one specimen sequenced in a study of early T cells in non-severe SARS-CoV-2 infection. TCRdb itself ran the 5' RACE reads through MiXCR, one entry per CDR3 protein. Of about 89,000 distinct CDR3 sequences in the sample, about 14% are singletons; the top ten hold about 0.58%. Sequenced: whole blood. The source of these receptors is an adult who was a healthcare worker with PCR-confirmed SARS-CoV-2 infection or an uninfected control (not recorded which).

This clonotype has a handful of counts. This chain joins TRBV15 and TRBJ1-5; D possibly corresponds to TRBD1 (5 bases). Looked up from germline, CDR1 is LNHNV and CDR2 is YYDKDF (reference sequence). Deletions cut 3 bases from V and 4 bases from J, with 16 bases between. The length of the CDR3 is 16 residues. Written as DNA, the CDR3 is TGTGCCACCAGCAGGCCGGACATCCCACCTAATCAGCCCCAGCATTTT. It yields the protein CATSRPDIPPNQPQHF.

The V gene is TRBV30, the J gene TRBJ1-1; 7 bases align to TRBD1. The CDR3 has 14 amino acids. In germline, CDR1 is GTSNPN, CDR2 SVGIG (reference sequence). With 4 bases clipped from V and 7 bases from J, the junction kept 12 bases outside the gene matches. CDR3 amino acids: CAWTAGTAMGEAFF. The DNA of the CDR3 is TGTGCCTGGACAGCCGGGACAGCGATGGGTGAAGCTTTCTTT.

This clonotype has a handful of counts. The V call is TRBV28, the J call TRBJ1-2, with D perhaps matching TRBD1 (5 bases). The CDR3 has 13 amino acids. The ends were cut back, 6 bases at V and 0 bases at J, with 8 bases in the middle. Germline-derived CDR1 and CDR2 are MDHEN and SYDVKM. The CDR3 is CASSGHPNYGYTF. CDR3 sequence (DNA): TGTGCCAGCAGCGGACATCCTAACTATGGCTACACCTTC.

The rearrangement links TRBV4-1 to TRBJ2-3; the match to TRBD1 covers 7 bases. The germline gives CDR1 MGHRA, CDR2 YSYEKL. This CDR3 spans 15 amino acids. V lost 1 base and J lost 3; bases outside the gene matches: 4. In DNA, the CDR3 is TGCGCCAGCAGCCAAGTTGGGACAGAGACAGATACGCAGTATTTT. Encoded protein: CASSQVGTETDTQYF.

This clonotype was found many times. The chain joins TRBV5-4 to TRBJ1-5; a weak D match, TRBD1 (6 bases). Germline loops: CDR1 SGHNT, CDR2 YYREEE (reference sequence). The CDR3 is made up of 16 amino acids. V gave up 7 bases and J gave up 0 bases, with 17 bases separating them. CDR3 loop: CASERGPSYSNQPQHF. In nucleotides, the CDR3 is TGTGCCAGCGAACGGGGGCCGAGCTATAGCAATCAGCCCCAGCATTTT.

This clonotype was counted a few times. This CDR3 is CASSYAGTPWDEQFF. In DNA, the CDR3 is TGTGCCAGCAGTTACGCCGGGACTCCCTGGGATGAGCAGTTCTTC. The chain employs TRBV6-5 and TRBJ2-1; D might be TRBD2 (6 bases). The V end lost 2 bases, the J end lost 8 bases, and 16 bases lay between the germline ends. Germline loops: CDR1 MNHEY, CDR2 SVGAGI. The CDR3 totals 15 residues.

This clonotype was observed a handful of times. The chain carries TRBV2 and TRBJ1-4; weak D call: TRBD1 (5 bases). Germline V gene lookup returns CDR1 SNHLY and CDR2 FYNNEI. The CDR3 is made up of 14 amino acids. The germline V and J ends were trimmed by 6 bases and 0 bases, with 8 bases remaining between them. CDR3: CASRTASTNEKLFF. DNA of the CDR3: TGTGCCAGCAGGACAGCTTCAACTAATGAAAAACTGTTTTTT.

This clonotype was seen a handful of times. The chain couples TRBV5-4 to TRBJ2-5; D may be TRBD2 (7 bases). V lost 3 bases, J lost 7 bases, and 13 bases lay in between. Germline CDR1 and CDR2: SGHNT and YYREEE (reference sequence). The CDR3 spans 13 residues. The CDR3 bases are TGTGCCAGCAGCTCCGGGGGGCACGGGACCCAGTACTTC. This gives the protein CASSSGGHGTQYF. Full variable domain (missing parts from reference TRBV5-4 and TRBJ2-5): ETGVTQSPTHLIKTRGQQVTLRCSSQSGHNTVSWYQQALGQGPQFIFQYYREEENGRGNFPPRFSGLQFPNYSSELNVNALELDDSALYLCASSSGGHGTQYFGPGTRLLVL.

The table lists this clonotype with many counts. The chain couples TRBV12-3 or TRBV12-4 to TRBJ2-1; D might be TRBD2 (5 bases). Trimming removed 6 bases from V and 2 bases from J, with 17 bases in between. CDR3 length: 16 residues. In nucleotides, the CDR3 is TGTGCCAGCAGCCATCTAGGACTTGGTGCCTACAATGAGCAGTTCTTC. It translates to CASSHLGLGAYNEQFF.

This clonotype appeared many times. DNA of the CDR3: TGTGCCACCAGTGACGGACAGGGAAGTAGCACAGATACGCAGTATTTT. This codes for CATSDGQGSSTDTQYF. The V gene is TRBV24-1, the J gene TRBJ2-3; 8 positions match TRBD1. CDR1 and CDR2 (germline): KGHDR, SFDVKD. The CDR3 is 16 residues long. After removal of 4 bases from V and 0 bases from J, the junction contained 5 bases not matched to a gene.

This clonotype was seen a few times. J is TRBJ1-1 and V is TRBV6-5, with D possibly being TRBD1 (6 bases). CDR1 MNHEY and CDR2 SVGAGI come from the germline V gene. The V end lost 8 bases, the J end lost 9 bases, and 22 bases lay between the germline ends. There are 14 residues in the CDR3. The CDR3 nucleotides read TGTGCCAGCGGCACACAATGGGGGGCCCGGAAAGCTTTCTTT. Encoded protein: CASGTQWGARKAFF.

The rearrangement joins TRBV4-1 to TRBJ1-1, with 7 bases fitting TRBD1. The CDR3 totals 14 residues. V lost 5 bases to trimming and J lost 5 bases; unmatched junction nucleotides: 8. Per the germline V gene, CDR1 is MGHRA and CDR2 is YSYEKL. Here the CDR3 reads CASSAYRGETEAFF. DNA of the CDR3: TGCGCCAGCAGCGCATACAGGGGAGAGACTGAAGCTTTCTTT.

This clonotype appeared a few times. CDR3 sequence: CSVDLGQETQYF. The CDR3 DNA is TGCAGCGTTGACCTAGGGCAAGAGACCCAGTACTTC. V is TRBV29-1 and J is TRBJ2-5; D is unclear. The CDR3 has 12 amino acids. Trimming took 3 bases from V and 2 from J, leaving 7 bases between them. The germline CDR1 and CDR2 sequences are SQVTM and ANQGSEA.

V and J are TRBV5-1 and TRBJ1-6; 7 bases are a match to TRBD1. V was pared by 4 bases and J by 7 bases, with 5 bases of the junction left unmatched. Germline CDR1 and CDR2: SGHRS and YFSETQ. This CDR3 comprises 14 residues. The CDR3 DNA follows: TGCGCCAGCAGCCAGGGACAGACCAATTCACCCCTCCACTTT. As protein: CASSQGQTNSPLHF.

In this sample, this clonotype turned up a few times. The rearrangement joins TRBV7-8 to TRBJ2-2; D is perhaps TRBD1 (5 bases). This CDR3 is built from 15 residues. V lost 0 bases to trimming and J lost 3 bases, with 8 bases between them. Germline assignment: CDR1 SGHVS and CDR2 FQNEAQ. The CDR3 spells CASSLASGHTGELFF. The CDR3 bases are TGTGCCAGCAGCTTAGCTTCAGGGCACACCGGGGAGCTGTTTTTT.

V and J are TRBV29-1 and TRBJ2-5, with 8 positions matching TRBD2. The germline V gene has CDR1 SQVTM and CDR2 ANQGSEA. The CDR3 spans 13 residues. Germline trimming cut 5 bases from V and 2 bases from J; bases unmatched to any gene: 4. CDR3 sequence (DNA): TGCAGCGTTCGCCCGGGAGGGCAAGAGACCCAGTACTTC. This translates into CSVRPGGQETQYF.